Following are 19 T cell receptor beta chains from one sample sequenced in a study of T cell repertoires in cytomegalovirus infection. One entry per CDR3 protein results from TCRdb running MiXCR on the reads. This sample has about 310,000 distinct CDR3 sequences; approximately 8.9% occur once, and the top ten carry more than 2.5%. Sequenced material: PBMCs. The source of these receptors is a human donor in good health (CMV status not recorded). Some clones in this sample may be carry-over from other donors' samples.

This clonotype occurred many times. The rearrangement links TRBV28 to TRBJ2-7, with D possibly TRBD2 on 7 matching bases. CDR3 length: 13 residues. CDR1 and CDR2 from the germline V gene are MDHEN and SYDVKM. V dropped 2 bases and J dropped 5 bases, with 10 bases sitting between them. The CDR3 DNA sequence: TGTGCCAGCAGTTTACGGGGGGCGAACGAGCAGTACGTC. Its protein product is CASSLRGANEQYV.

Many counts were recorded for this clonotype. The chain joins TRBV7-2 to TRBJ1-1, with a tentative D call TRBD1 (6 bases). CDR1 is SGHTA and CDR2 is FQGNSA in the germline V gene. This CDR3 contains 14 residues. V was clipped by 5 bases and J by 8 bases, with 18 bases between them. The CDR3 reads CASSRAGASAEAFF. The CDR3 bases are TGTGCCAGCAGCCGCGCAGGGGCCTCGGCCGAAGCTTTCTTT.

The table lists this clonotype with a few counts. A far larger clone is a single base away, which makes a read error likely. The genes are TRBV2 and TRBJ1-2; perhaps TRBD1 as D (6 bases). Germline CDR1 reads SNHLY; CDR2 reads FYNNEI. The CDR3 is 13 residues long. V was shortened by 6 bases and J by 4 bases, with 12 bases between the two germline ends. The CDR3 here is CASSPQGIYGYTF. DNA of the CDR3: TGTGCCAGCAGCCCACAGGGAATCTATGGCTACACCTTC.

This clonotype was counted many times. The chain uses TRBV7-6 and TRBJ2-7, with 8 bases identical to TRBD1. Germline lookup yields CDR1 SGHVS and CDR2 FNYEAQ. J lost 5 bases, V lost 4 bases, and 10 bases had no gene match. This CDR3 spans 15 amino acids. CDR3 in amino acids: CASSSIPGQANEQYF. As DNA, the CDR3 is TGTGCCAGCAGCTCCATTCCGGGACAGGCTAACGAGCAGTACTTC.

This clonotype was detected ten times or more. This chain links TRBV6-2 or TRBV6-3 with TRBJ2-1, with TRBD1 matching over 7 bases. The CDR3 is 14 amino acids. Germline lookup yields CDR1 MNHEY and CDR2 SVGEGT. The V gene end was trimmed by 7 bases and the J gene end by 2 bases; junction bases not matched to a gene: 5. The CDR3 bases are TGTGCCAGCAACCAGGGGGTCACCTACAATGAGCAGTTCTTC. It encodes CASNQGVTYNEQFF.

This clonotype has a handful of counts. V gene TRBV20-1 combines with J gene TRBJ2-7; possible D gene TRBD1, 6 bases. The V gene's germline CDR1 is DFQATT and CDR2 SNEGSKA (reference sequence). V was cut by 6 bases and J by 3 bases, with 15 bases left in between. The CDR3 length is 13 residues. CDR3 protein: CSAGTGSNYEQYF. The CDR3 bases are TGCAGTGCAGGCACAGGGTCCAACTACGAGCAGTACTTC.

The sample holds many counts of this clonotype. The chain recombines TRBV2 with TRBJ2-3, with D unresolved. CDR3 length: 15 residues. The V end was cut by 3 bases, the J end by 0 bases, with 10 bases between. Germline-derived CDR1 and CDR2 are SNHLY and FYNNEI. In nucleotides, the CDR3 is TGTGCCAGCAGTGAGTGGCAGACCAGCACAGATACGCAGTATTTT. It specifies CASSEWQTSTDTQYF.

This clonotype appeared a single time. The chain couples TRBV5-6 to TRBJ2-5; 7 nucleotides agree with TRBD1. Germline CDR1 is SGHDT and CDR2 is YYEEEE. CDR3 size: 15 residues. The V and J ends lost 5 bases and 4 bases, in that order; junction bases with no gene match: 11. The CDR3 DNA reads TGTGCCAGCAGATTACAGTACAGGGGCTCAGAGACCCAGTACTTC. Amino acids: CASRLQYRGSETQYF.

This clonotype occurred many times. This chain connects TRBV7-2 to TRBJ1-5; maybe TRBD1 (5 bases). Germline CDR1 and CDR2: SGHTA and FQGNSA. V was shortened by 2 bases and J by 4 bases, with 9 bases between the two germline ends. The CDR3 extends over 14 amino acids. CDR3 bases: TGTGCCAGCAGCTTAAACAGGAGAAATCAGCCCCAGCATTTT. It yields the protein CASSLNRRNQPQHF.

This clonotype was detected many times. The V gene is TRBV7-8, the J gene TRBJ2-2; TRBD1 matches at 9 bases. The CDR3 runs to 15 residues. Per the germline V gene, CDR1 is SGHVS and CDR2 is FQNEAQ. The ends lost 6 bases at V and 6 bases at J; junction bases unmatched: 8. In DNA, the CDR3 is TGTGCCAGCAGGCGGACAGGGGCGGGAGCCGGGGAGCTGTTTTTT. Its translation is CASRRTGAGAGELFF.

This clonotype was seen many times. This chain links TRBV5-1 with TRBJ2-1, with 10 bases identical to TRBD2. Germline CDR1 SGHRS, CDR2 YFSETQ. J lost 0 bases, V lost 3 bases, and 6 bases had no gene match. The CDR3 sequence is 17 residues long. The CDR3 region is CASSSTSGVFSYNEQFF. The CDR3 nucleotides read TGCGCCAGCAGCTCTACTAGCGGGGTCTTCTCCTACAATGAGCAGTTCTTC.

The genes are TRBV5-1 and TRBJ1-6; perhaps TRBD1 as D (5 bases). V gave up 2 bases and J gave up 7 bases, with 13 bases separating them. CDR3 length: 15 residues. Germline values: CDR1 SGHRS, CDR2 YFSETQ. CDR3 loop: CASSFRDGQNSPLHF. CDR3 in DNA: TGCGCCAGCAGCTTCCGGGACGGGCAAAATTCACCCCTCCACTTT.

The chain joins TRBV20-1 to TRBJ1-2, with TRBD1 matching over 9 bases. V was pared by 0 bases and J by 6 bases, with 14 bases of the junction left unmatched. Germline loops: CDR1 DFQATT, CDR2 SNEGSKA (reference sequence). The CDR3 has 17 amino acids. As DNA, the CDR3 is TGCAGTGCTAGAGATTGGCGAACAGGGGGCGGTTTGGATGGCTACACCTTC. Translation: CSARDWRTGGGLDGYTF.

This clonotype occurred many times. The chain uses TRBV7-8 and TRBJ1-1, with D perhaps matching TRBD1 (6 bases). V lost 3 bases and J 1 base, leaving 9 bases between the germline ends. The CDR3 is 14 residues long. Germline values: CDR1 SGHVS, CDR2 FQNEAQ. CDR3 in amino acids: CASSFQGRNTEAFF. The DNA for the CDR3 is TGTGCCAGCAGCTTTCAGGGGAGGAACACTGAAGCTTTCTTT.

This clonotype was detected many times. The chain has TRBV5-1 and TRBJ2-3; D remains ambiguous. Per germline, CDR1 SGHRS and CDR2 YFSETQ. The CDR3 consists of 14 residues. The germline V and J ends were trimmed by 6 bases and 0 bases, with 11 bases remaining between them. The CDR3 DNA is TGCGCCAGCACCCCGGATTCGAGCACAGATACGCAGTATTTT. This translates into CASTPDSSTDTQYF.

This clonotype has ten or more counts. The rearrangement joins TRBV12-3 or TRBV12-4 to TRBJ2-2; 7 positions match TRBD1. V lost 6 bases to trimming and J lost 6 bases; unmatched junction nucleotides: 4. There are 13 residues in the CDR3. CDR3 region: CASRRQGSGELFF. In DNA, the CDR3 is TGTGCCAGCAGACGACAGGGTTCCGGGGAGCTGTTTTTT.

This clonotype was seen repeatedly, ten times or more. The V and J genes are TRBV5-6 and TRBJ1-5, with a weak D call TRBD1 (5 bases). Germline values: CDR1 SGHDT, CDR2 YYEEEE. There are 13 residues in the CDR3. Trimming took off 1 base at V and 5 bases at J, with 7 bases between the two ends. Here the CDR3 DNA reads TGTGCCAGCAGCTTGTGGGACTATCAGCCCCAGCATTTT. Translated: CASSLWDYQPQHF.

There are many counts of this clonotype. This chain connects TRBV5-8 to TRBJ1-2; 9 positions match TRBD1. This CDR3 is built from 14 residues. The germline V gene encodes CDR1 SGHTS and CDR2 YDEGEE. With V trimmed by 4 bases and J by 5 bases, 6 bases remained unmatched. CDR3 nucleotide sequence: TGTGCCAGCAGCCGGTGGGACAGGGATTATGGCTACACCTTC. Translated: CASSRWDRDYGYTF.

The sample holds many counts of this clonotype. The genes are TRBV7-9 and TRBJ2-5; D is possibly TRBD2 (6 bases). CDR3 length: 14 amino acids. V shed 5 bases and J shed 6 bases, with 16 bases lying between them. In germline, CDR1 is SEHNR, CDR2 FQNEAQ (reference sequence). This CDR3 is CASSPPGTPKTQYF. The CDR3 bases are TGTGCCAGCAGCCCCCCGGGGACTCCGAAGACCCAGTACTTC.